One sample yielded the 4 T cell receptor beta chains listed below, sequenced in a study of shared clonotypes between healthy human individuals. This table comes from immunoSEQ multiplex PCR, and its TCRdb copy is limited to in-frame clones, with some not included. The sample lists 950,000 to 1,100,000 clones; around 74% were seen once. Specimen: memory CD4+ T cells sorted from blood. Stated subset: CD45RA-negative fraction. Every receptor here comes from a young man in good health.

This chain uses TRBV5-5 with TRBJ1-2; the D is unclear. The CDR3 runs to 13 residues. The germline V gene has CDR1 SGHKS and CDR2 YYEKEE (reference sequence). V lost 0 bases and J 4 bases, leaving 7 bases between the germline ends. The DNA of the CDR3 is TGTGCCAGCAGCTTGGGGACGATCTATGGCTACACCTTC. It encodes CASSLGTIYGYTF.

This clone was seen ten or more times. The sample contains more than one DNA sequence encoding this CDR3. The J gene is TRBJ2-5, the V gene TRBV7-9; D might be TRBD2 (5 bases). The germline gives CDR1 SEHNR, CDR2 FQNEAQ (reference sequence). The ends were cut back, 0 bases at V and 4 bases at J, with 15 bases in the middle. This CDR3 region has 16 residues. The chain's CDR3 is CASSLAASLGGETQYF. The CDR3 bases are TGTGCCAGCAGCTTAGCGGCTAGCTTGGGTGGAGAGACCCAGTACTTC.

The gene calls are TRBV28 and TRBJ1-4; the D gene is possibly TRBD1 (6 bases). This CDR3 has 11 residues. The V end lost 3 bases, the J end lost 10 bases, and 6 bases lay between the germline ends. The germline V gene has CDR1 MDHEN and CDR2 SYDVKM. The DNA of the CDR3 is TGTGCCAGCAGTTTGACAGGAAAACTGTTTTTT. Protein sequence: CASSLTGKLFF.

The chain employs TRBV4-1 and TRBJ2-5, with 11 bases matching TRBD1. Germline V gene data show CDR1 as MGHRA and CDR2 as YSYEKL. The CDR3 runs 19 residues. The ends lost 0 bases at V and 3 bases at J; junction bases unmatched: 12. CDR3 coding DNA: TGCGCCAGCAGCCAAGACCCGGATACGGACAGGGGGCGGAAAGAGACCCAGTACTTC. Protein sequence: CASSQDPDTDRGRKETQYF.